The 3 T cell receptor beta chains listed next were all sequenced from one sample in a study of CD4 T cell repertoires in COVID-19. Repertoires were generated with immunoSEQ multiplex PCR, while TCRdb's copy carries only in-frame clones and drops some. The data hold tens of thousands of clones, with roughly four fifths observed a single time. Specimen: CD4+ T cells from peripheral blood, collected after recovery from COVID-19. The receptors were gathered from a human donor who had COVID-19.

This chain joins TRBV12-1 and TRBJ2-7; the table's D gene call, TRBD1, was not cross checked with the DNA. TRBV12-1 is labeled a pseudogene. The CDR3 runs to 14 residues. The CDR3 bases are TGTGCCAGCAGCTTTGGTCCAGGGAAGTACGAGCAGTACTTC. This encodes CASSFGPGKYEQYF.

The chain couples TRBV11-1 to TRBJ2-3; possibly TRBD1 for D (5 bases). The CDR3 has 13 amino acids. Trimming removed 6 bases at V and 2 bases at J, with 9 bases between. The V gene's germline CDR1 is SGHAT and CDR2 FQDESV (reference sequence). The CDR3 protein is CASRGPNTDTQYF. CDR3 DNA: TGTGCCAGCAGGGGGCCAAACACAGATACGCAGTATTTT. Supplemented by reference TRBV11-1 and TRBJ2-3, the full variable domain reads EAEVAQSPRYKITEKSQAVAFWCDPISGHATLYWYRQILGQGPELLVQFQDESVVDDSQLPKDRFSAERLKGVDSTLKIQPAELGDSAMYLCASRGPNTDTQYFGPGTRLTVL.

The CDR3 bases are TGTGCCATCAGTGGGACAGCCACCGGGGAGCTGTTTTTT. Amino acid sequence: CAISGTATGELFF. V usage is TRBV10-3 and J usage is TRBJ2-2; perhaps TRBD1 as D (6 bases). CDR1 and CDR2 from the germline V gene are ENHRY and SYGVKD. Between the trimmed V and J ends, which lost 4 bases and 4 bases, there was a span of 7 bases. This CDR3 contains 13 residues.